A single sample is the source of the 11 T cell receptor beta chains below, sequenced in a study of early T cells in non-severe SARS-CoV-2 infection. TCRdb called the 5' RACE reads again in MiXCR, with one record for every CDR3 protein. The table has about 80,000 distinct CDR3 sequences, 12% seen once. The specimen was whole blood. These receptors originate from an adult who was a healthcare worker with PCR-confirmed SARS-CoV-2 infection or an uninfected control (not recorded which).

This clonotype was observed many times. The genes are TRBV27 and TRBJ2-7; D is ambiguous. Germline V gene lookup returns CDR1 MNHEY and CDR2 SMNVEV (reference sequence). The CDR3 totals 13 residues. The V gene lost 6 bases and the J gene lost 1 base, with 10 bases spanning the gap. CDR3 sequence: CASRRTESYEQYF. In DNA, the CDR3 is TGTGCCAGCAGGAGGACGGAGTCCTACGAGCAGTACTTC.

CDR3 amino acids: CASSFLGHGDTQYF. CDR3 coding DNA: TGTGCCAGCAGCTTTCTAGGGCATGGAGATACGCAGTATTTT. The J gene is TRBJ2-3, the V gene TRBV11-2; D remains unclear. The CDR3 length is 14 residues. Germline V gene sequence: CDR1 SGHAT, CDR2 FQNNGV. V was trimmed by 3 bases and J by 5 bases, leaving 12 bases between them.

This clonotype was recorded many times. The V and J genes are TRBV5-1 and TRBJ2-7, with 10 bases aligning to TRBD1. Germline-derived CDR1 and CDR2 are SGHRS and YFSETQ. The CDR3 is made up of 16 amino acids. Unmatched junction bases numbered 13, after V lost 4 bases and J lost 6 bases. The CDR3 protein is CASSGGQGVGIREQYF. DNA for the CDR3: TGCGCCAGCAGCGGCGGACAGGGGGTCGGCATACGCGAGCAGTACTTC.

This clonotype was observed a few times. The chain carries TRBV18 and TRBJ2-7; D is unresolved. Germline V lookup: CDR1 KGHSH, CDR2 LQKENI. Trimming removed 1 base from V and 2 bases from J, with 18 bases in between. This CDR3 spans 17 amino acids. As DNA, the CDR3 is TGTGCCAGCTCACCACGAGACACCCACAGTTTCGCCTACGAGCAGTACTTC. Protein sequence: CASSPRDTHSFAYEQYF.

The rearrangement links TRBV5-1 to TRBJ1-5; 7 bases agree with TRBD1. The CDR3 extends over 14 amino acids. Losses at the gene ends were 0 bases for V and 7 bases for J; bases not matched to a gene: 4. CDR1 is SGHRS and CDR2 is YFSETQ in the germline V gene. CDR3: CASSLATGTQPQHF. The DNA for the CDR3 is TGCGCCAGCAGCTTGGCGACAGGGACCCAGCCCCAGCATTTT.

This clonotype was recorded many times. The junction does not match germline at one end; this may be a read error. The CDR3 DNA reads TGTGCTAGCAGCTTAGGGCCGGGACAGTCCTACGAGCAGTACTTC. It is translated as CASSLGPGQSYEQYF. The genes are TRBV7-7 and TRBJ2-7; 7 bases align to TRBD1. CDR1 SSHAT and CDR2 FNYEAQ come from the germline V gene (reference sequence). The CDR3 runs 15 residues.

The sample holds many counts of this clonotype. The chain employs TRBV29-1 and TRBJ2-1; 11 bases fit TRBD2. V trimming: 7 bases; J trimming: 10 bases; junction bases outside the gene matches: 9. Per the germline V gene, CDR1 is SQVTM and CDR2 is ANQGSEA. The CDR3 is 13 amino acids. The CDR3 DNA sequence: TGCAGCGGATTAGCGGGAGGGAGGCAAGAGCAGTTCTTC. Its translation: CSGLAGGRQEQFF.

This clonotype was found once. The rearrangement uses TRBV12-3 or TRBV12-4 and TRBJ1-2; D might be TRBD1 (5 bases). The CDR3 runs to 13 residues. V dropped 0 bases and J dropped 8 bases, with 10 bases sitting between them. The CDR3 DNA reads TGTGCCAGCAGTTTAGCGCGAGGGGACGGCTACACCTTC. The encoded protein is CASSLARGDGYTF.

The sample holds a few counts of this clonotype. The chain links TRBV11-3 to TRBJ1-6, with 10 positions matching TRBD1. Germline V gene data show CDR1 as SGHNT and CDR2 as YENEEA. Trimming removed 4 bases from V and 7 bases from J; junction bases left unmatched: 7. The CDR3 has 16 residues. The CDR3 spells CASSSPPGQGNSPLHF. For the CDR3, the DNA is TGTGCCAGCAGCTCCCCCCCGGGACAGGGGAATTCACCCCTCCACTTT.

The gene calls are TRBV5-1 and TRBJ2-3, with a possible D match to TRBD1 (6 bases). CDR1 is SGHRS and CDR2 is YFSETQ in the germline V gene. The CDR3 totals 14 residues. The V end lost 2 bases, the J end lost 2 bases, and 9 bases lay between the germline ends. The CDR3 coding sequence is TGCGCCAGCAGCTTACAGGGATACACAGATACGCAGTATTTT. Encoded protein: CASSLQGYTDTQYF.

The chain carries TRBV5-1 and TRBJ2-3; TRBD2 is a possible D gene (7 bases). The CDR3 is 13 amino acids. The V end lost 4 bases, the J end lost 4 bases, and 10 bases lay between the germline ends. Germline assignment: CDR1 SGHRS and CDR2 YFSETQ. CDR3 coding DNA: TGCGCCAGCAGCCGGCGGGGGCCAGATACGCAGTATTTT. Its protein product is CASSRRGPDTQYF.